This T cell receptor beta chain came from a study of T cell responses to AZD1222 COVID-19 vaccine. Study outcomes and limitations: All repertoire sampling was performed exclusively after the peak T cell response. Distributed over spike, vaccine-associated CD4 TCRs predominated at 160-218 and 743-854.

Concerning this clone itself: Its target is not known.

This table comes from immunoSEQ multiplex PCR, and its TCRdb copy is limited to in-frame clones, with some not included. The sample has around 35,000 clones, 86% seen once; the top ten hold approximately 10%. Germline CDR1 and CDR2: SGHDN and FVKESK. Deletions cut 0 bases from V and 0 bases from J, with 15 bases between. The CDR3 is 18 residues long. Sample: peripheral blood, taken 28 days after the second AZD1222 dose. This clonotype was sampled from an adult who received the AZD1222 COVID-19 vaccine. V and J are TRBV14 and TRBJ1-5, with TRBD1 as a possible D gene (5 bases). In DNA, the CDR3 is TGTGCCAGCAGCCAAGAGCAGGGAAGAAACGATAGCAATCAGCCCCAGCATTTT. Translation: CASSQEQGRNDSNQPQHF.